The rows below give T cell receptor beta chains drawn from one sample of a study of T cell repertoires in cytomegalovirus infection. One entry per CDR3 protein, called by TCRdb with MiXCR from the reads. The table has approximately 100,000 distinct CDR3 sequences, approximately 28% seen once. These TCRs are of unknown antigen specificity. This specimen was CD8+ T cells from cultured PBMCs, taken from culture after CMV antigen stimulation. These receptors all stem from a human donor in good health (CMV status not recorded). Some clones in this sample may be carry-over from other donors' samples. Both conserved end residues are part of each CDR3. D genes are given only for firm matches. Clone size is given for some rows only: seen once, a few or many times, or a class if the clone is expanded.

CASSQNYNEQFF | TGCGCCAGCAGCCAGAACTACAATGAGCAGTTCTTC | NA | TRBJ2-1 | TRBV4-1 | NA
CASSPDSELGEQYF | TGTGCCAGCAGTCCCGACTCCGAGTTAGGCGAGCAGTACTTC | NA | TRBJ2-7 | TRBV28 | NA
CASTRAGGGYEQYF | TGTGCCAGCACTCGAGCGGGGGGGGGCTACGAGCAGTACTTC | TRBD2 | TRBJ2-7 | TRBV7-2 | many
CASSTFVGWDYGYTF | TGTGCCAGCAGTACCTTTGTGGGATGGGACTATGGCTACACCTTC | NA | TRBJ1-2 | TRBV6-5 | once
CASRTTGLNYGYTF | TGTGCCAGCAGGACAACAGGGTTAAACTATGGCTACACCTTC | NA | TRBJ1-2 | TRBV2 | NA
CASRSASLMLSSPLHF | TGTGCCAGCAGATCAGCCTCCCTGATGCTTAGCTCACCCCTCCACTTT | NA | TRBJ1-6 | TRBV27 | few
CASSQPQGGAEQFF | TGTGCCAGCAGCCAACCACAGGGGGGCGCTGAGCAGTTCTTC | TRBD1 | TRBJ2-1 | TRBV14 | few
CASSPRTSGGPRDEQFF | TGTGCCAGCAGTCCGCGGACTAGCGGGGGCCCCCGCGATGAGCAGTTCTTC | TRBD2 | TRBJ2-1 | TRBV12-3/TRBV12-4 | many
CATSRGDRDGNQPQHF | TGTGCCACCAGCAGAGGTGACCGGGACGGCAATCAGCCCCAGCATTTT | NA | TRBJ1-5 | TRBV15 | once
CASSSGFSYNEQFF | TGTGCCAGCAGTTCGGGATTTTCCTACAATGAGCAGTTCTTC | NA | TRBJ2-1 | TRBV12-3/TRBV12-4 | many
CASSSSGEQYF | TGTGCCAGCAGTTCATCAGGGGAGCAGTACTTC | NA | TRBJ2-7 | TRBV27 | NA
CASSSKRVRTDTQYF | TGTGCCAGCAGCAGTAAAAGGGTGAGGACAGATACGCAGTATTTT | NA | TRBJ2-3 | TRBV12-3/TRBV12-4 | NA
CASRYFTSGQGGFSGNQPQHF | TGTGCCAGCAGGTACTTTACCTCGGGACAGGGCGGCTTCAGTGGCAATCAGCCCCAGCATTTT | TRBD1 | TRBJ1-5 | TRBV28 | few
CASSLSNGNEQFF | TGTGCCAGCAGTTTATCAAATGGGAATGAGCAGTTCTTC | NA | TRBJ2-1 | TRBV27 | NA
CSALSAAPADYGYTF | TGCAGTGCACTTTCGGCGGCCCCCGCGGACTATGGCTACACCTTC | NA | TRBJ1-2 | TRBV20-1 | few
CASSRPLEAGRHGYTF | TGCGCCAGCAGCCGTCCCTTGGAGGCAGGAAGGCATGGCTACACCTTC | NA | TRBJ1-2 | TRBV4-1 | NA
CASSRGAGGLVETQYF | TGTGCCAGCAGCCGTGGCGCGGGGGGCCTGGTAGAGACCCAGTACTTC | TRBD2 | TRBJ2-5 | TRBV7-9 | NA
CASSSPPGGSYEQYF | TGTGCCAGCAGCTCGCCCCCAGGGGGCTCCTACGAGCAGTACTTC | TRBD1 | TRBJ2-7 | TRBV7-9 | few
CSASAGALSTEAFF | TGCAGTGCTAGTGCAGGGGCGCTTAGCACTGAAGCTTTCTTT | NA | TRBJ1-1 | TRBV20-1 | few
CASSLDRWGQPQHF | TGTGCCAGCAGCTTAGACAGGTGGGGTCAGCCCCAGCATTTT | NA | TRBJ1-5 | TRBV11-2 | many
CASSYVSGSSNQPQHF | TGTGCCAGCAGTTACGTGTCAGGGTCTAGCAATCAGCCCCAGCATTTT | NA | TRBJ1-5 | TRBV6-5 | NA
CASGRDGTNSPLHF | TGTGCCAGCGGGAGGGACGGGACTAATTCACCCCTCCACTTT | NA | TRBJ1-6 | TRBV27 | NA
CASSLGWQGYEQYF | TGCGCCAGCAGCTTGGGGTGGCAGGGCTACGAGCAGTACTTC | NA | TRBJ2-7 | TRBV5-1 | few
CALGGAGGSYNEQFF | TGTGCCCTTGGTGGGGCGGGGGGCTCCTACAATGAGCAGTTCTTC | TRBD2 | TRBJ2-1 | TRBV2 | NA
CASSLVSGTFNEQFF | TGTGCCAGCAGCTTAGTCTCCGGGACCTTCAATGAGCAGTTCTTC | NA | TRBJ2-1 | TRBV11-1 | NA
CASSPTGTGGGEQFF | TGTGCCAGCAGCCCTACCGGGACAGGGGGTGGTGAGCAGTTCTTC | TRBD1 | TRBJ2-1 | TRBV11-3 | NA
CASSFVDRTGELFF | TGTGCCAGCAGTTTCGTGGACCGCACCGGGGAGCTGTTTTTT | NA | TRBJ2-2 | TRBV12-3/TRBV12-4 | few
CASSLGGQRSGNTIYF | TGTGCCAGCAGCTTAGGGGGACAGCGCTCTGGAAACACCATATATTTT | TRBD1 | TRBJ1-3 | TRBV11-2 | NA
CASSQGGQGGSPLHF | TGCGCCAGCAGCCAAGGGGGTCAGGGCGGATCACCCCTCCACTTT | NA | TRBJ1-6 | TRBV4-1 | few
CASSPGPSGTTEAFF | TGCGCCAGCAGCCCCGGTCCGTCGGGTACGACTGAAGCTTTCTTT | NA | TRBJ1-1 | TRBV4-1 | NA
CASSLVSGAFRNEQFF | TGTGCCAGCAGCTTAGTATCGGGGGCCTTTAGGAATGAGCAGTTCTTC | NA | TRBJ2-1 | TRBV7-8 | many
CASRSGGTGPGQPQHF | TGTGCCAGCAGGTCAGGGGGGACTGGGCCGGGTCAGCCCCAGCATTTT | TRBD1 | TRBJ1-5 | TRBV12-3/TRBV12-4 | NA
CASSASGLAGESGIYEQYF | TGTGCCAGCAGTGCTTCGGGACTAGCGGGGGAGTCCGGTATCTACGAGCAGTACTTC | TRBD2 | TRBJ2-7 | TRBV6-1 | many
CAIGLAENIQYF | TGTGCGATCGGACTAGCGGAAAACATTCAGTACTTC | TRBD2 | TRBJ2-4 | TRBV6-1 | few
CASSLLGGLAGGAYNEQFF | TGTGCCAGCAGCTTATTAGGGGGACTAGCGGGGGGAGCCTACAATGAGCAGTTCTTC | TRBD2 | TRBJ2-1 | TRBV7-3 | NA
CASSFIGDTEAFF | TGTGCCAGCAGTTTTATCGGAGACACTGAAGCTTTCTTT | NA | TRBJ1-1 | TRBV27 | NA
CASSQGGASNQPQHF | TGTGCCAGCAGCCAAGGGGGGGCTTCCAATCAGCCCCAGCATTTT | NA | TRBJ1-5 | TRBV4-2 | few
CASSLSGGGVPLYGYTF | TGTGCCAGCAGTTTATCGGGGGGGGGGGTTCCCCTCTATGGCTACACCTTC | NA | TRBJ1-2 | TRBV27 | once
CASSPGASTGELFF | TGTGCCAGCAGCCCTGGGGCGAGCACCGGGGAGCTGTTTTTT | NA | TRBJ2-2 | TRBV25-1 | NA
CASSSRDRSTYYEQYF | TGTGCCAGCAGCTCCCGGGACAGATCGACGTATTACGAGCAGTACTTC | TRBD1 | TRBJ2-7 | TRBV7-9 | few
CASSVQGNNPYTDTQYF | TGTGCCAGCAGCGTTCAGGGAAATAATCCCTACACAGATACGCAGTATTTT | NA | TRBJ2-3 | TRBV12-3/TRBV12-4 | NA
CASSPSMHPYYGYTF | TGTGCCAGCAGTCCATCGATGCATCCATACTATGGCTACACCTTC | NA | TRBJ1-2 | TRBV6-6 | NA